Listed below are T cell receptor beta chains from one sample, sequenced in a study of radiotherapy plus CTLA-4 blockade in lung cancer. Clones were sequenced by immunoSEQ multiplex PCR, and TCRdb holds only the in-frame ones, with some missing. The table has approximately 33,000 clones, approximately 80% seen once; the top ten hold 7.5% to 8%. The sequencing used peripheral blood, collected from a patient treated with radiotherapy plus ipilimumab. Receptor source: a human donor with non-small cell lung cancer who had stable disease on radiotherapy plus ipilimumab. The CDR3 runs from the conserved cysteine through the conserved F or W. The D gene is left open where the match is weak. Only part of the rows carry a size: once, few, many, or a class if the clone is expanded.

V	D	size	J	CDR3	DNA
TRBV20-1	NA	few	TRBJ1-2	CSASVGTGYTF	TGCAGTGCTAGTGTCGGGACTGGCTACACCTTC
TRBV7-7	TRBD1	NA	TRBJ2-5	CASSSTTGEAEETQYF	TGTGCCAGCAGCTCCACGACAGGGGAGGCCGAAGAGACCCAGTACTTC
TRBV5-8	NA	NA	TRBJ1-2	CVSSPTGGVGYTF	TGTGTCAGCAGCCCCACGGGGGGGGTCGGCTACACCTTC
TRBV9	TRBD1	NA	TRBJ1-3	CASSVDRGGLDTIYF	TGTGCCAGCAGCGTCGACAGGGGGGGTTTGGACACCATATATTTT
TRBV28	NA	NA	TRBJ1-2	CASTITNYGYTF	TGTGCCAGCACCATTACTAACTATGGCTACACCTTC
TRBV7-9	NA	NA	TRBJ2-3	CASSHRAKSDTQYF	TGTGCCAGCAGCCACCGGGCCAAGTCAGATACGCAGTATTTT
TRBV6-1	TRBD1	NA	TRBJ1-4	CATRGQAKFF	TGTGCCACCAGAGGACAGGCAAAGTTTTTT
TRBV30	TRBD1	NA	TRBJ1-6	CAWGDRGNSPLHF	TGTGCCTGGGGGGACAGGGGGAATTCACCCCTCCACTTT
TRBV27	NA	NA	TRBJ2-1	CASSFEGGEQFF	TGTGCCAGCAGTTTCGAGGGGGGCGAGCAGTTCTTC
TRBV10-2	NA	NA	TRBJ1-3	CASSRGLDGNTIYF	TGCGCCAGCAGCAGGGGACTGGACGGAAACACCATATATTTT
TRBV5-1	NA	NA	TRBJ1-2	CASSLEVGGGGYTF	TGCGCCAGCAGCTTGGAGGTCGGGGGCGGTGGCTACACCTTC
TRBV5-1	NA	NA	TRBJ1-2	CASSFGTRRGYTF	TGCGCCAGCAGCTTTGGGACGAGGCGTGGCTACACCTTC
TRBV27	NA	few	TRBJ2-3	CASKRGLVTKDTQYF	TGTGCCAGCAAGAGGGGCCTCGTAACGAAAGATACGCAGTATTTT
TRBV7-8	NA	NA	TRBJ2-5	CASILAEVETQYF	TGTGCCAGCATCTTGGCAGAGGTAGAGACCCAGTACTTC
TRBV9	NA	NA	TRBJ2-1	CASSPRDRSYNEQFF	TGTGCCAGCAGCCCCCGGGACCGCTCCTACAATGAGCAGTTCTTC
TRBV19	NA	NA	TRBJ1-6	CASKRTDYNSPLHF	TGTGCCAGTAAGCGAACGGACTATAATTCACCCCTCCACTTT
TRBV11-2	NA	NA	TRBJ1-5	CGTGGRYGNQPQHF	TGTGGCACGGGGGGGAGGTATGGCAATCAGCCCCAGCATTTT
TRBV28	NA	NA	TRBJ2-2	CASSLLGGHGELFF	TGTGCCAGCAGTTTATTAGGGGGGCACGGGGAGCTGTTTTTT
TRBV27	TRBD1	once	TRBJ2-7	CASSPGGHEQYF	TGTGCCAGCAGCCCAGGGGGCCACGAGCAGTACTTC
TRBV12-1	NA	few	TRBJ2-3	CASSFDERGGSTDTQYF	TGTGCCAGCAGCTTCGACGAGCGGGGGGGTAGCACAGATACGCAGTATTTT
TRBV5-6	NA	NA	TRBJ1-1	CASSPDRGGAVNTEAFF	TGTGCCAGCAGCCCGGACAGAGGGGGGGCGGTGAACACTGAAGCTTTCTTT
TRBV30	NA	NA	TRBJ1-6	CAWKGDSVLHF	TGTGCCTGGAAAGGGGATTCAGTCCTCCACTTT
TRBV10-3	NA	NA	TRBJ1-4	CASTRSENEKLFF	TGTGCCAGCACCCGGTCAGAAAATGAAAAACTGTTTTTT
TRBV28	NA	NA	TRBJ1-5	CASSFFSVPQHF	TGTGCCAGCAGTTTTTTCTCGGTGCCCCAGCATTTT
TRBV27	NA	NA	TRBJ1-5	CASSPGRGGNQPQHF	TGTGCCAGCAGCCCGGGACGGGGGGGCAATCAGCCCCAGCATTTT
TRBV5-4	TRBD2	once	TRBJ2-1	CASSLYRGGSYNEQFF	TGTGCCAGCAGCTTGTATCGCGGGGGGAGCTACAATGAGCAGTTCTTC
TRBV6-1	NA	NA	TRBJ1-3	CASSEFGGSGNTIYF	TGTGCCAGCAGTGAATTCGGGGGCTCTGGAAACACCATATATTTT
TRBV2	TRBD1	NA	TRBJ1-2	CASSYNTGAYGYTF	TGTGCCAGCAGTTATAATACAGGGGCCTATGGCTACACCTTC
TRBV25-1	NA	NA	TRBJ2-7	CASSEIPPPYEQYF	TGTGCCAGCAGTGAAATTCCCCCCCCCTACGAGCAGTACTTC
TRBV11-2	TRBD1	NA	TRBJ2-5	CASSLRTGYGVETQYF	TGTGCCAGCAGCCTCCGGACAGGGTACGGGGTAGAGACCCAGTACTTC
TRBV7-2	NA	NA	TRBJ1-1	CASSSQLTGNTEAFF	TGTGCCAGCAGCTCCCAACTGACAGGGAACACTGAAGCTTTCTTT
TRBV6-1	TRBD1	NA	TRBJ1-5	CASSTQDRGNQPQHF	TGTGCCAGCAGTACGCAGGACAGGGGCAATCAGCCCCAGCATTTT
TRBV11-3	TRBD1	NA	TRBJ2-3	CASSLGTGQGTDTQYF	TGTGCCAGCAGCTTAGGCACCGGACAGGGCACAGATACGCAGTATTTT
TRBV6-4	NA	NA	TRBJ1-1	CASSADMNTEAFF	TGTGCCAGCAGCGCGGACATGAACACTGAAGCTTTCTTT
TRBV19	TRBD2	NA	TRBJ2-3	CASSTSGAARGSTDTQYF	TGTGCCAGTAGTACTAGCGGGGCTGCCCGGGGAAGCACAGATACGCAGTATTTT
TRBV13	NA	NA	TRBJ1-4	CASSLQGEKLFF	TGTGCCAGCAGCTTACAGGGAGAAAAACTGTTTTTT
TRBV2	TRBD1	NA	TRBJ1-1	CASSPGQGLGTEAFF	TGTGCCAGCAGCCCCGGACAGGGTTTGGGCACTGAAGCTTTCTTT
TRBV5-1	TRBD1	few	TRBJ2-1	CASRTGAPNNEQFF	TGCGCCAGTAGAACAGGGGCCCCTAACAATGAGCAGTTCTTC
TRBV21-1	NA	NA	TRBJ2-6	CASGRVQLWTF	TGTGCCAGCGGCAGGGTACAGCTGTGGACTTTC
TRBV6-6	NA	NA	TRBJ1-2	CASSLVGGRYGYTF	TGTGCCAGCAGTTTAGTAGGCGGGCGCTATGGCTACACCTTC
TRBV28	NA	NA	TRBJ2-1	CASSATASSWLTYNEQFF	TGTGCCAGCAGTGCCACGGCCTCCAGTTGGCTTACCTACAATGAGCAGTTCTTC
TRBV10-1	TRBD1	NA	TRBJ2-7	CASSDSLDRKTDEQYF	TGCGCCAGCAGTGATAGTCTGGACAGGAAAACTGACGAGCAGTACTTC
TRBV2	NA	NA	TRBJ2-2	CASIEPNTGELFF	TGTGCCAGCATTGAGCCGAACACCGGGGAGCTGTTTTTT
TRBV11-3	TRBD2	NA	TRBJ2-5	CASSFAGEETQYF	TGTGCCAGCAGCTTTGCGGGGGAAGAGACCCAGTACTTC
TRBV9	TRBD1	NA	TRBJ2-3	CASSVVARGTGQAQYF	TGTGCCAGCAGCGTAGTTGCTCGGGGGACAGGGCAAGCCCAGTATTTT
TRBV28	TRBD1	NA	TRBJ1-1	CASPQSGTGNTEAFF	TGTGCCAGTCCACAATCCGGGACAGGCAACACTGAAGCTTTCTTT
TRBV4-1	NA	NA	TRBJ1-5	CASSQIASKDQPQHF	TGCGCCAGCAGCCAAATCGCCTCAAAGGATCAGCCCCAGCATTTT
TRBV7-9	NA	NA	TRBJ2-2	CASSLDLARAGELFF	TGTGCCAGCAGCTTAGACTTAGCGAGGGCCGGGGAGCTGTTTTTT
TRBV4-1	TRBD2	few	TRBJ2-1	CASSQPSGGALAEQFF	TGCGCCAGCAGCCAACCTAGCGGGGGGGCGCTGGCTGAGCAGTTCTTC
TRBV28	NA	few	TRBJ1-5	CASRTITAQHF	TGTGCCAGCAGGACAATCACGGCCCAGCATTTT
TRBV19	NA	NA	TRBJ1-5	CASSLQGGVQPQHF	TGTGCCAGTAGTTTGCAGGGAGGGGTTCAGCCCCAGCATTTT
TRBV18	NA	NA	TRBJ1-4	CASSPPGFATNEKLFF	TGTGCCAGCTCACCCCCAGGGTTCGCAACTAATGAAAAACTGTTTTTT
TRBV7-9	NA	once	TRBJ1-5	CASSLMQGNQPQHF	TGTGCCAGCAGCTTAATGCAAGGCAATCAGCCCCAGCATTTT
TRBV6-5	NA	few	TRBJ1-1	CASSYGQLNTEAFF	TGTGCCAGCAGTTACGGGCAGCTCAACACTGAAGCTTTCTTT
TRBV19	TRBD1	NA	TRBJ1-1	CASTKDRGQTEAFF	TGTGCCAGTACCAAGGACAGGGGCCAAACTGAAGCTTTCTTT